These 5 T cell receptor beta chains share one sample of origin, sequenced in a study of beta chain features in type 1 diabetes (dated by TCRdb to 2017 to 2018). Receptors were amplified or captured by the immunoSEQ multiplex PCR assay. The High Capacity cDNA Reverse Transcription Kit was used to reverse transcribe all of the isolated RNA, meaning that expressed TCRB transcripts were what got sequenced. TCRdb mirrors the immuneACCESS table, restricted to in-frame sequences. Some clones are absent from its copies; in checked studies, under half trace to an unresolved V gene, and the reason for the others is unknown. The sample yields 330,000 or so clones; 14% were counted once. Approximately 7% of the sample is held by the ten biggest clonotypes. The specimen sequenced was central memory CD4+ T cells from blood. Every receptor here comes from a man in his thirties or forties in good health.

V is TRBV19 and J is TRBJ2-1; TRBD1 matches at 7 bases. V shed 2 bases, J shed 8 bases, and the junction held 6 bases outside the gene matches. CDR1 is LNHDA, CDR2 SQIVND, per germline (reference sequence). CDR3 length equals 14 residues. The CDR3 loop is CASSIRQGRYEQFF. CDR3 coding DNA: TGTGCCAGTAGTATAAGACAGGGTAGATATGAGCAGTTCTTC.

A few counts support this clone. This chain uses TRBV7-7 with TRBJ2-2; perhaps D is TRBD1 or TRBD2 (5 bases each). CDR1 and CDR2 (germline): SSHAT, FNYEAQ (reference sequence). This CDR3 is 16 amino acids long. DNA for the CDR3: TGTGCTAGCCGAAGGGGAGTGGGGAGGAACACCGGGGAGCTGTTTTTT. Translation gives CASRRGVGRNTGELFF. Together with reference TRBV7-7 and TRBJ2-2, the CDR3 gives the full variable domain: GAGVSQSPRYKVTKRGQDVTLRCDPISSHATLYWYQQALGQGPEFLTYFNYEAQPDKSGLPSDRFSAERPEGSISTLTIQRTEQRDSAMYRCASRRGVGRNTGELFFGEGSRLTVL.

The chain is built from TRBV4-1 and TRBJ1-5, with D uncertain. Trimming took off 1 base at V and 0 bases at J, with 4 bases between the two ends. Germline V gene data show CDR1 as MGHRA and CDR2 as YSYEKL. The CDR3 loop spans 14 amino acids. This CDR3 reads CASSQGSSNQPQHF. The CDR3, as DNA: TGCGCCAGCAGCCAAGGGTCTAGCAATCAGCCCCAGCATTTT.

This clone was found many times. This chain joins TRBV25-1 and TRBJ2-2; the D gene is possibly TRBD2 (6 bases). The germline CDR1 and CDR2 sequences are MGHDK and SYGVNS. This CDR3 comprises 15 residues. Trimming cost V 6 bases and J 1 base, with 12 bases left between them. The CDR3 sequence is CASRTGGGNTGELFF. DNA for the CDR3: TGTGCCAGCAGGACCGGGGGAGGGAACACCGGGGAGCTGTTTTTT.

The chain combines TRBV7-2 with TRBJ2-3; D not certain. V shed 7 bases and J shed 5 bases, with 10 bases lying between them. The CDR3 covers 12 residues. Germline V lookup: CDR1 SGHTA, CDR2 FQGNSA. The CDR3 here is CASTQTVDTQYF. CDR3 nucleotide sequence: TGTGCCAGCACCCAGACGGTAGATACGCAGTATTTT.